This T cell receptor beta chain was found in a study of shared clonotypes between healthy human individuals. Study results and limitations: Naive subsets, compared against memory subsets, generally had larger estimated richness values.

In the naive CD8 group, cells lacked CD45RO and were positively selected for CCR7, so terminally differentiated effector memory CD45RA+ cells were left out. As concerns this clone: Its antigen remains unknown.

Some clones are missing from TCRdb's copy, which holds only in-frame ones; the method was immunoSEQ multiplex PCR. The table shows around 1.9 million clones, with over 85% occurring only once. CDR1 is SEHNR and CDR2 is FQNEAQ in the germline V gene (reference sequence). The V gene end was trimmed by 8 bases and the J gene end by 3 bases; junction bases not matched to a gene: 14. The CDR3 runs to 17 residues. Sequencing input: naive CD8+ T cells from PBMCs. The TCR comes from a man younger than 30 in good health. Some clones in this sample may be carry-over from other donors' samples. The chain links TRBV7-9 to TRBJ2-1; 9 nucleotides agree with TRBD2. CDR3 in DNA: TGTGCCAGCGACAGCGTAAGGACTAGCGACCGCTACAATGAGCAGTTCTTC. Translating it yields CASDSVRTSDRYNEQFF.